One sample yielded the 24 T cell receptor beta chains listed below, sequenced in a study of T cell responses to AZD1222 COVID-19 vaccine. Using immunoSEQ multiplex PCR, the repertoire was profiled, and TCRdb retains in-frame clones only, with some absent. The sample includes around 72,000 clones, roughly four fifths of them seen just once. The specimen was peripheral blood, collected on day 0 of AZD1222 vaccination. These receptors all come from an adult in good health.

V gene TRBV28 combines with J gene TRBJ1-1; possible D gene TRBD1, 5 bases. The germline V and J ends were trimmed by 7 bases and 5 bases, with 11 bases remaining between them. Per germline, CDR1 MDHEN and CDR2 SYDVKM. The CDR3 extends over 12 amino acids. The CDR3 sequence: CASIPRQTEAFF. For the CDR3, the DNA is TGTGCCAGCATACCTAGACAGACTGAAGCTTTCTTT.

CDR3 sequence: CASSQEMEYEQYF. CDR3 bases: TGCGCCAGCAGCCAAGAGATGGAGTACGAGCAGTACTTC. The J gene is TRBJ2-7, the V gene TRBV4-3, with D unclear. V was cut by 0 bases and J by 4 bases, with 7 bases left in between. Germline-derived CDR1 and CDR2 are LGHNA and YSLEER. This CDR3 region has 13 residues.

CDR3 residues: CASSPYPGGDQPQHF. In DNA, the CDR3 is TGCGCCAGCAGCCCATATCCGGGCGGGGATCAGCCCCAGCATTTT. This sequence joins TRBV5-1 and TRBJ1-5; D is uncertain. The V gene lost 4 bases and the J gene lost 5 bases, with 16 bases spanning the gap. Germline V lookup: CDR1 SGHRS, CDR2 YFSETQ. The CDR3 has 15 residues.

In this sample, this clone turned up a few times. The rearrangement uses TRBV4-3 and TRBJ1-2; tentatively, D is TRBD1 (6 bases). The V end was cut by 0 bases, the J end by 5 bases, with 13 bases between. Germline V gene sequence: CDR1 LGHNA, CDR2 YSLEER. The CDR3 has 15 amino acids. The CDR3 DNA is TGCGCCAGCAGCCAAGATCGGACAGAACTTTATGGCTACACCTTC. Protein product: CASSQDRTELYGYTF.

The V call is TRBV6-2 or TRBV6-3, the J call TRBJ2-7; 7 nucleotides match TRBD2. Trimming at V came to 4 bases and at J to 3 bases, leaving 12 bases not matched to a gene. Germline assignment: CDR1 MNHEY and CDR2 SVGEGT. The CDR3 has 16 residues. The CDR3 loop is CASSSTSGLRIYEQYF. The DNA of the CDR3 is TGTGCCAGCAGTTCGACCTCGGGACTAAGAATCTACGAGCAGTACTTC.

This rearrangement joins TRBV6-5 to TRBJ2-5; 11 bases match TRBD2. Germline values: CDR1 MNHEY, CDR2 SVGAGI. V was clipped by 8 bases and J by 1 base; unmatched bases: 3. The CDR3 sequence is 14 residues long. The CDR3 DNA reads as TGTGCCAGCGTACTAGCGGGGGCCCAAGAGACCCAGTACTTC. This gives the protein CASVLAGAQETQYF.

Turning to this clone: Relative to the germline gene, one junction end is altered; a read error may explain this. V gene TRBV7-6 combines with J gene TRBJ2-3; 8 bases align to TRBD2. The CDR3 sequence is 14 residues long. CDR1 and CDR2 from the germline V gene are SGHVS and FNYEAQ. The CDR3 is CASSLVGGADTQYF. The CDR3 DNA is TGTGCCAGCAGTTTAGTCGGGGGGGCAGATACGCAGTATTTT.

The chain joins TRBV6-5 to TRBJ2-6; D is ambiguous. Trimming left V 6 bases short and J 3 bases short, with 9 bases between. The CDR3 runs to 14 residues. Germline-derived CDR1 and CDR2 are MNHEY and SVGAGI. The CDR3 nucleotides read TGTGCCAGCAGGGGTGGATTTGGGGCCAACGTCCTGACTTTC. It translates to CASRGGFGANVLTF.

CDR3 loop: CASSWAAFTDTQYF. The CDR3 DNA reads TGTGCCAGCAGTTGGGCAGCCTTCACAGATACGCAGTATTTT. The rearrangement uses TRBV27 and TRBJ2-3; D is unclear. The CDR3 spans 14 residues. Trimming took 4 bases from V and 2 from J, leaving 10 bases between them. CDR1 and CDR2 (germline): MNHEY, SMNVEV (reference sequence).

The V gene is TRBV4-3, the J gene TRBJ1-2; D is unresolved. This CDR3 is 15 amino acids long. CDR1 is LGHNA, CDR2 YSLEER, per germline. V dropped 3 bases and J dropped 0 bases, with 11 bases sitting between them. The CDR3 sequence: CASSHDTSANYGYTF. The CDR3 DNA follows: TGCGCCAGCAGCCACGATACATCAGCTAACTATGGCTACACCTTC.

The V and J genes are TRBV14 and TRBJ2-1, with TRBD2 matching 12 bases. The junction had 6 bases not matched to a gene; V was cut back by 6 bases and J by 6 bases. The germline CDR1 and CDR2 sequences are SGHDN and FVKESK. This CDR3 comprises 15 residues. CDR3 sequence: CASRRGTSGFNEQFF. The CDR3 DNA reads TGTGCCAGCAGAAGGGGGACTAGCGGGTTCAATGAGCAGTTCTTC.

This clone ranks as medium-sized. Other DNA sequences from this sample encode an identical CDR3 as well. The chain couples TRBV4-1 to TRBJ1-1; no firm D call. In germline, CDR1 is MGHRA, CDR2 YSYEKL. V was cut by 0 bases and J by 0 bases, with 8 bases left in between. The CDR3 runs to 15 residues. The CDR3 loop is CASSQDPEVNTEAFF. CDR3 bases: TGCGCCAGCAGCCAAGATCCTGAGGTGAACACTGAAGCTTTCTTT.

J is TRBJ2-7 and V is TRBV5-6, with D unclear. Trimming took off 2 bases at V and 1 base at J, with 4 bases between the two ends. CDR1 SGHDT and CDR2 YYEEEE come from the germline V gene. CDR3 length: 12 amino acids. In DNA, the CDR3 is TGTGCCAGCAGCTTCGCGTCCTACGAGCAGTACTTC. Residues: CASSFASYEQYF.

The chain couples TRBV4-1 to TRBJ1-2, with D tentatively TRBD1 (6 bases). The length of the CDR3 is 14 residues. CDR1 is MGHRA, CDR2 YSYEKL, per germline. The V end lost 1 base, the J end lost 3 bases, and 9 bases lay between the germline ends. DNA for the CDR3: TGCGCCAGCAGCCAAGGGACAGAGCACTATGGCTACACCTTC. This encodes CASSQGTEHYGYTF.

The DNA for the CDR3 is TGTGCCAGCAGTGTTACAGGGGGCCCGAGTCAGCCCCAGCATTTT. As protein: CASSVTGGPSQPQHF. The chain couples TRBV7-9 to TRBJ1-5, with TRBD1 identical over 9 bases. Trimming removed 6 bases from V and 6 bases from J; junction bases left unmatched: 9. Germline CDR1 is SEHNR and CDR2 is FQNEAQ (reference sequence). This CDR3 contains 15 residues.

The V and J genes are TRBV30 and TRBJ2-7, with D uncertain. Per germline, CDR1 GTSNPN and CDR2 SVGIG (reference sequence). The CDR3 is 12 amino acids. Trimming took 2 bases from V and 3 from J, leaving 8 bases between them. The CDR3 loop is CAWSWSGYEQYF. Written as DNA, the CDR3 is TGTGCCTGGAGTTGGTCTGGCTACGAGCAGTACTTC.

The genes are TRBV4-2 and TRBJ2-2, with D hard to call. The CDR3 has 13 amino acids. V lost 1 base and J 6 bases, leaving 6 bases between the germline ends. The germline V gene has CDR1 LGHNA and CDR2 YNFKEQ. In nucleotides, the CDR3 is TGTGCCAGCAGCCAAGGACGGTCCGGGGAGCTGTTTTTT. Translating it yields CASSQGRSGELFF.

The rearrangement uses TRBV9 and TRBJ1-3; D gene uncertain. CDR3 length: 15 amino acids. Between the trimmed V and J ends, which lost 3 bases and 8 bases, there was a span of 18 bases. Germline CDR1 SGDLS, CDR2 YYNGEE. CDR3: CASSAEHTNRDTIYF. The CDR3 DNA reads TGTGCCAGCAGCGCAGAACACACAAATAGGGACACCATATATTTT.

The chain is built from TRBV4-1 and TRBJ1-3; weak D call: TRBD1 (6 bases). The V end was cut by 0 bases, the J end by 1 base, with 10 bases between. The CDR3 is 16 residues long. Germline V gene sequence: CDR1 MGHRA, CDR2 YSYEKL. CDR3 residues: CASSQDPQGSGNTIYF. The CDR3 region has the DNA TGCGCCAGCAGCCAAGATCCTCAGGGGTCTGGAAACACCATATATTTT.

This rearrangement joins TRBV5-6 to TRBJ2-4; tentative D call: TRBD2 (6 bases). With 4 bases removed from V and 1 base from J, the gap between germline ends came to 12 bases. This CDR3 has 15 residues. CDR1 is SGHDT, CDR2 YYEEEE, per germline. The CDR3 sequence: CASSLTRGAKNIQYF. In nucleotides, the CDR3 is TGTGCCAGCAGCCTCACCCGGGGGGCCAAAAACATTCAGTACTTC.

This chain connects TRBV19 to TRBJ2-7; weak D call: TRBD2 (6 bases). The V and J ends lost 9 bases and 2 bases respectively, with 23 bases between them. This CDR3 spans 16 amino acids. Germline V gene sequence: CDR1 LNHDA, CDR2 SQIVND (reference sequence). In nucleotides, the CDR3 is TGTGCCAGCCCCAACGGGACTTCCTTGGGTGCCTACGAGCAGTACTTC. Residues: CASPNGTSLGAYEQYF.

This chain uses TRBV7-9 with TRBJ1-4; D gene uncertain. Germline loops: CDR1 SEHNR, CDR2 FQNEAQ (reference sequence). The CDR3 contains 12 residues. V was trimmed by 4 bases and J by 6 bases, leaving 6 bases between them. CDR3 sequence (DNA): TGTGCCAGCAGCTCCTACGATGAAAAACTGTTTTTT. Its protein product is CASSSYDEKLFF.

This clone was recorded once. The CDR3 here is CASSQEVSRDTEAFF. In DNA, the CDR3 is TGTGCCAGCAGCCAAGAAGTGAGTAGGGACACTGAAGCTTTCTTT. The genes are TRBV4-2 and TRBJ1-1; D remains unclear. V shed 0 bases and J shed 3 bases, with 11 bases lying between them. The CDR3 consists of 15 residues. CDR1 is LGHNA and CDR2 is YNFKEQ in the germline V gene.

In regard to this clone: The junction and the germline gene differ at one end; a read error may be behind it. The rearrangement uses TRBV3-1 (or the pseudogene TRBV3-2) and TRBJ2-1; 11 bases align to TRBD2. The CDR3 contains 13 residues. From germline, CDR1 is LGHDT and CDR2 YNNKEL (reference sequence). CDR3 sequence (DNA): TGTGCCAGCAGCCCCCTAAAAGGTAGCGGGGGGGTCTTC. Translating gives CASSPLKGSGGVF.